Below, 7 T cell receptor beta chains from the same sample are listed, as sequenced in a study of shared clonotypes between healthy human individuals. TCRdb's copy holds only in-frame clones and misses some; the assay was immunoSEQ multiplex PCR. The repertoire holds a few million clones, approximately 96% seen once, with over 0.1% in the top ten. Sequenced: naive CD4+ T cells sorted from blood. Subset of the sample: CD45RA+ positively selected. All receptors come from a man between 18 and 35 years old in good health.

The V and J genes are TRBV9 and TRBJ1-6; D gene uncertain. V was cut by 1 base and J by 6 bases, with 17 bases left in between. Per germline, CDR1 SGDLS and CDR2 YYNGEE. The CDR3 is 17 amino acids. CDR3 residues: CASSVFSLAGSNSPLHF. In nucleotides, the CDR3 is TGTGCCAGCAGCGTATTCAGCTTGGCAGGCAGTAATTCACCCCTCCACTTT.

This chain joins TRBV18 and TRBJ2-6, with 9 bases identical to TRBD1. CDR1 is KGHSH and CDR2 is LQKENI in the germline V gene. The CDR3 consists of 18 residues. V lost 3 bases, J lost 2 bases, and 8 bases stayed unmatched. CDR3 in amino acids: CASSPQRQGVTGANVLTF. The CDR3 DNA sequence: TGTGCCAGCTCACCCCAAAGACAGGGGGTTACTGGGGCCAACGTCCTGACTTTC.

This clone came up once. For the CDR3, the DNA is TGTGCCAGCAGCTTTACCTCGGGACAGGGGAACGAGCAGTACTTC. Translated, it gives CASSFTSGQGNEQYF. V usage is TRBV11-2 and J usage is TRBJ2-7, with TRBD1 matching 10 bases. CDR1 SGHAT and CDR2 FQNNGV come from the germline V gene. The CDR3 runs 15 residues. V was clipped by 3 bases and J by 5 bases; unmatched bases: 7.

The chain has TRBV6-6 and TRBJ2-1; D ambiguous. The CDR3 has 12 amino acids. From germline, CDR1 is MNHNY and CDR2 SVGAGI (reference sequence). V lost 2 bases and J 8 bases, leaving 7 bases between the germline ends. CDR3 in amino acids: CASSYRVHEQFF. For the CDR3, the DNA is TGTGCCAGCAGTTACAGGGTCCATGAGCAGTTCTTC.

The V call is TRBV9, the J call TRBJ1-4; 7 bases map to TRBD1. This CDR3 region has 15 residues. Per germline, CDR1 SGDLS and CDR2 YYNGEE. Trimming at V came to 4 bases and at J to 0 bases, leaving 3 bases not matched to a gene. The DNA for the CDR3 is TGTGCCAGCAGCTTGGGACAGACAACTAATGAAAAACTGTTTTTT. This encodes CASSLGQTTNEKLFF.

The J gene is TRBJ2-7, the V gene TRBV2; possibly TRBD1 for D (6 bases). Germline-derived CDR1 and CDR2 are SNHLY and FYNNEI. There are 15 residues in the CDR3. Trimming took 3 bases from V and 5 from J, leaving 17 bases between them. CDR3 nucleotides: TGTGCCAGCAGTGAGCAGGGGACAAGAGGCAACGAGCAGTACTTC. Protein sequence: CASSEQGTRGNEQYF.

In regard to this clone: The conserved closing phenylalanine or tryptophan is absent in this CDR3, likely reflecting a read error. The chain links TRBV10-3 to TRBJ1-2; D unresolved. Germline CDR1 is ENHRY and CDR2 is SYGVKD. Trimming pared 8 bases from V and 10 bases from J, leaving 20 bases between. The CDR3 contains 13 residues. This CDR3 is CAIAAGPGEDYTS. The DNA of the CDR3 is TGTGCCATCGCGGCGGGCCCGGGAGAGGACTACACCTCC.